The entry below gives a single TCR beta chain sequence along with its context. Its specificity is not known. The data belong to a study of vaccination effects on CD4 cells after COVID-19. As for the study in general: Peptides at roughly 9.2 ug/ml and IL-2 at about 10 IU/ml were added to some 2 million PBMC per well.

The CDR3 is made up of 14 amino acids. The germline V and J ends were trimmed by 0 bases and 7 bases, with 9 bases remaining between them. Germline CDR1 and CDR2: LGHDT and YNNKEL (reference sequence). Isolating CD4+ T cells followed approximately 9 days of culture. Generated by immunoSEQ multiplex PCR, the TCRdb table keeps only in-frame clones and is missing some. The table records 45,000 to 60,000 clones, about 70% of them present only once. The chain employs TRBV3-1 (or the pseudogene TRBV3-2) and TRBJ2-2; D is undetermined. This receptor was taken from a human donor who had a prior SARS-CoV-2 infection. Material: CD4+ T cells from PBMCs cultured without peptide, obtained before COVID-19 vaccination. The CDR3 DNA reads TGTGCCAGCAGCCAAGAGCATTCCGGCGGGGAGCTGTTTTTT. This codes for CASSQEHSGGELFF.